The next 3 T cell receptor beta chains were all read from a single sample in a study of blood T cell repertoires in COVID-19. The assay was immunoSEQ multiplex PCR, and TCRdb's table has in-frame clones only and misses some. This sample has about 22,000 clones, with around 91% found just once. The sample was peripheral blood. All receptors derive from an older man with acute or convalescent COVID-19.

The chain joins TRBV27 to TRBJ2-3; 9 bases are shared with TRBD1. CDR3 length: 15 amino acids. CDR1 and CDR2 (germline): MNHEY, SMNVEV (reference sequence). J gave up 3 bases and V 5 bases, and 6 bases lay outside the gene matches. The CDR3 coding sequence is TGTGCCAGCAGTGTTACAGGGGGCCTTACAGATACGCAGTATTTT. The encoded protein is CASSVTGGLTDTQYF.

The CDR3 DNA sequence: TGTGCCAGCAGCCTAGGGGGGGTTGGTAATTCACCCCTCCACTTT. Translated, it gives CASSLGGVGNSPLHF. V usage is TRBV7-2 and J usage is TRBJ1-6; D is perhaps TRBD1 (6 bases). There are 15 residues in the CDR3. Germline V CDR1 and CDR2: SGHTA, FQGNSA. Trimming took off 5 bases at V and 6 bases at J, with 14 bases between the two ends.

The chain combines TRBV5-1 with TRBJ2-7, with 7 bases lining up with TRBD1. With V trimmed by 4 bases and J by 5 bases, 6 bases remained unmatched. This CDR3 spans 13 amino acids. Germline assignment: CDR1 SGHRS and CDR2 YFSETQ. This chain's CDR3 is CASSLRTGNEQYF. Here the CDR3 DNA reads TGCGCCAGCAGCCTCAGGACAGGTAACGAGCAGTACTTC.